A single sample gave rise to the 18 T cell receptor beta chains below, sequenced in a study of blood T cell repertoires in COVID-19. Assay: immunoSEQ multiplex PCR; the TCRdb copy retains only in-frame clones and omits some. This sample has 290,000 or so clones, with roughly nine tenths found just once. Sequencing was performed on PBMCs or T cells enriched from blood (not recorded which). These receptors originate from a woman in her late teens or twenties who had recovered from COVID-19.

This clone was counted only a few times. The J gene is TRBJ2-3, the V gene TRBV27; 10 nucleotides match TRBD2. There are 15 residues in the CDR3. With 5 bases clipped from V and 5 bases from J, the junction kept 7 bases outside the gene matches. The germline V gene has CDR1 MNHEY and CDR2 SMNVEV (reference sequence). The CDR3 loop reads CASSPLAGVVDTQYF. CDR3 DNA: TGTGCCAGCAGTCCTCTAGCGGGAGTTGTAGATACGCAGTATTTT.

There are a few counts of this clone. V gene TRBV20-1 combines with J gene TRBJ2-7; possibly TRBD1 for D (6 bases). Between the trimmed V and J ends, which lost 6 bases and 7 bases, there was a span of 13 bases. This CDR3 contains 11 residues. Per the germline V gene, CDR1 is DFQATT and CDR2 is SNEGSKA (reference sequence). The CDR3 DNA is TGCAGTGCCCCCCTCGGGACAGAGCAGTACTTC. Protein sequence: CSAPLGTEQYF.

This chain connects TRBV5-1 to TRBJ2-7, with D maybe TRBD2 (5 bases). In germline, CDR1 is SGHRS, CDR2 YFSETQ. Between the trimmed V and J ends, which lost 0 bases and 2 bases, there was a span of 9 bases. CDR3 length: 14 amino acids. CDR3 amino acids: CASSLDGGPYEQYF. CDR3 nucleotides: TGCGCCAGCAGCTTGGATGGCGGGCCCTACGAGCAGTACTTC.

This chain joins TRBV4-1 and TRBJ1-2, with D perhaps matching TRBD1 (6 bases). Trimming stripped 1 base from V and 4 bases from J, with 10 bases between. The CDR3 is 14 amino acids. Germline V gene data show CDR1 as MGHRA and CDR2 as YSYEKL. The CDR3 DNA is TGCGCCAGCAGCCAAGGAATAGGGGGCTATGGCTACACCTTC. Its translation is CASSQGIGGYGYTF.

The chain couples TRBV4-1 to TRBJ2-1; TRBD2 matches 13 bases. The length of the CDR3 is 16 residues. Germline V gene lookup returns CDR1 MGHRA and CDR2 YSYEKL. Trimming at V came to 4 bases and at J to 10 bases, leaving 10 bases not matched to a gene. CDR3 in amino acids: CASSRILAGGPREQFF. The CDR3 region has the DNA TGCGCCAGCAGCCGAATACTAGCGGGGGGGCCTAGGGAGCAGTTCTTC.

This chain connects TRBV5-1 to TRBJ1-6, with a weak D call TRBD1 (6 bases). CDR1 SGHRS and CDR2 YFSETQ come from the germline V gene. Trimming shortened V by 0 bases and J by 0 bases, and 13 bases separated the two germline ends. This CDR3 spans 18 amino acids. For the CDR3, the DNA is TGCGCCAGCAGCTTGGCCGGGACATCGAGCTCCTATAATTCACCCCTCCACTTT. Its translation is CASSLAGTSSSYNSPLHF.

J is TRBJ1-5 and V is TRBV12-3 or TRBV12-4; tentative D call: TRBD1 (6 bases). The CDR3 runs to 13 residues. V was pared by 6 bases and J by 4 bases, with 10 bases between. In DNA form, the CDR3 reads TGTGCCAGCAGCTTTACAGGGAATCAGCCCCAGCATTTT. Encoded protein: CASSFTGNQPQHF.

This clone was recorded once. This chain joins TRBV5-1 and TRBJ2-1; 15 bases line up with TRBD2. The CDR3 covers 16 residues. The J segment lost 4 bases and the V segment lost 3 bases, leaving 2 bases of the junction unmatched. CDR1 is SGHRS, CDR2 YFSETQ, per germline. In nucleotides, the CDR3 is TGCGCCAGCAGCTGGGGACTAGCGGGAGGTTACAATGAGCAGTTCTTC. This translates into CASSWGLAGGYNEQFF. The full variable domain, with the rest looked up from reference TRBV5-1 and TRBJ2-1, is KAGVTQTPRYLIKTRGQQVTLSCSPISGHRSVSWYQQTPGQGLQFLFEYFSETQRNKGNFPGRFSGRQFSNSRSEMNVSTLELGDSALYLCASSWGLAGGYNEQFFGPGTRLTVL.

CDR3 sequence reads: CASSLTTSGRTGELFF. For the CDR3, the DNA is TGCGCCAGCAGCTTGACGACTAGCGGGAGAACCGGGGAGCTGTTTTTT. The chain carries TRBV5-1 and TRBJ2-2, with TRBD2 matching 12 bases. CDR3 length: 16 amino acids. V was pared by 1 base and J by 5 bases, with 3 bases of the junction left unmatched. The germline V gene encodes CDR1 SGHRS and CDR2 YFSETQ.

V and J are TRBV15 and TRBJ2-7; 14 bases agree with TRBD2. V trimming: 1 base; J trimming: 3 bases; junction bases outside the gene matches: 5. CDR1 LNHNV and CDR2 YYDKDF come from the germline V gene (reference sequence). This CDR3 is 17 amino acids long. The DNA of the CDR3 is TGTGCCACCAGCAGAGGGGGACTAGCGGGAGCTTACTACGAGCAGTACTTC. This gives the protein CATSRGGLAGAYYEQYF. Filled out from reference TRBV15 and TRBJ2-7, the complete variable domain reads DAMVIQNPRYQVTQFGKPVTLSCSQTLNHNVMYWYQQKSSQAPKLLFHYYDKDFNNEADTPDNFQSRRPNTSFCFLDIRSPGLGDTAMYLCATSRGGLAGAYYEQYFGPGTRLTVT.

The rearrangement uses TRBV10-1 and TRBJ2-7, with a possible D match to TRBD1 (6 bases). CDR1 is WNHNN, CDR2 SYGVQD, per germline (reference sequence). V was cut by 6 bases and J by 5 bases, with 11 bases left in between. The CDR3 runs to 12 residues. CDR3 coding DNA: TGCGCCAGCAGCGTGAACAGGGACGAGCAGTACTTC. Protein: CASSVNRDEQYF.

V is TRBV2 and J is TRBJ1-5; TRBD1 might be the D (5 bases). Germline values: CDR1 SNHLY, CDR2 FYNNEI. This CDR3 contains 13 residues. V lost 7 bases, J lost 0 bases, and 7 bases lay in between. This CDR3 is CASNRNSNQPQHF. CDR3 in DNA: TGTGCCAGCAACAGGAATAGCAATCAGCCCCAGCATTTT.

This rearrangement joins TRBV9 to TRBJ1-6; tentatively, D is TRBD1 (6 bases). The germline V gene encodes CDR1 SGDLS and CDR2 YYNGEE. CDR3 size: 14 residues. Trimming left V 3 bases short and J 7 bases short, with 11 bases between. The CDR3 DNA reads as TGTGCCAGCAGCGAGGGGGGGGCCAATTCACCCCTCCACTTT. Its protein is CASSEGGANSPLHF. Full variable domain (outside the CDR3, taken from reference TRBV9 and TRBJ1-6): DSGVTQTPKHLITATGQRVTLRCSPRSGDLSVYWYQQSLDQGLQFLIQYYNGEERAKGNILERFSAQQFPDLHSELNLSSLELGDSALYFCASSEGGANSPLHFGNGTRLTVT.

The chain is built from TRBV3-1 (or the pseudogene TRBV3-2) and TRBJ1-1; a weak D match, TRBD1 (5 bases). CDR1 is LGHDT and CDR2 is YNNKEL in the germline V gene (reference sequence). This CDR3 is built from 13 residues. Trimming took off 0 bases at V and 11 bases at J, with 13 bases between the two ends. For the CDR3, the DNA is TGTGCCAGCAGCCAAGAAGAGTTGGGGCGGGCTTTCTTT. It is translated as CASSQEELGRAFF.

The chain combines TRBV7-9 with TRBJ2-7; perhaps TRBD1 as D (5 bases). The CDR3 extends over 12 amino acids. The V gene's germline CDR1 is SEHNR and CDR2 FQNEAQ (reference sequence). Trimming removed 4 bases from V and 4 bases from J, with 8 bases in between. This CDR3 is CASSSRQYEQYF. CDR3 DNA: TGTGCCAGCAGCTCGAGACAGTACGAGCAGTACTTC.

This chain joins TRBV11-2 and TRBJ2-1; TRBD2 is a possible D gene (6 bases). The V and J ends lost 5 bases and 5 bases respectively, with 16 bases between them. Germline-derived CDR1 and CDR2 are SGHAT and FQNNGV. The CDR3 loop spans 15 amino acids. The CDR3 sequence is CASSQGTFRDNEQFF. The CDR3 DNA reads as TGTGCCAGCAGCCAAGGGACTTTCAGGGACAATGAGCAGTTCTTC. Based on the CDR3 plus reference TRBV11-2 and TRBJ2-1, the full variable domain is EAGVAQSPRYKIIEKRQSVAFWCNPISGHATLYWYQQILGQGPKLLIQFQNNGVVDDSQLPKDRFSAERLKGVDSTLKIQPAKLEDSAVYLCASSQGTFRDNEQFFGPGTRLTVL.

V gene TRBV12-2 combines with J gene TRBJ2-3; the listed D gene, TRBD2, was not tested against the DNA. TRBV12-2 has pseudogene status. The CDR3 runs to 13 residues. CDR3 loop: CAIYWGAGDTQYF. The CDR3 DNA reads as TGTGCCATCTATTGGGGAGCGGGAGATACGCAGTATTTT.

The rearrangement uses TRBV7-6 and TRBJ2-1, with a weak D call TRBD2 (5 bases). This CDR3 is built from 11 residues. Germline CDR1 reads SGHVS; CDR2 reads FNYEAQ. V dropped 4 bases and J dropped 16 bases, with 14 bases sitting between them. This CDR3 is CASSSEDLTFF. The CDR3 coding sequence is TGTGCCAGCAGCTCCGAGGACTTGACTTTCTTC.